The clone carrying this T cell receptor (beta chain) was counted only a few times. Its antigen is unknown. The authors ran a second PCR of roughly 6 to 12 cycles using a sample-barcoded 5' primer and a J-beta primer mix. TCRdb reanalysed the 5' RACE reads using MiXCR and keeps one entry per CDR3 protein. The table lists fewer than 900,000 distinct CDR3 sequences, roughly 49% of them singletons. The data were taken from a study of blood T cells in healthy people across ages. Broader study findings: TCR beta diversity tracked closely with naive T cell percentage. Relative to aged donors, long-lived donors carried more naive CD4+ cells and displayed higher diversity.

The CDR3 covers 16 residues. The J segment lost 7 bases and the V segment lost 4 bases, leaving 12 bases of the junction unmatched. Germline lookup yields CDR1 SGHRS and CDR2 YFSETQ. PBMCs, at least 7 million per sample, were isolated. The V call is TRBV5-1, the J call TRBJ2-1; 9 nucleotides agree with TRBD2. This receptor was identified in an older woman in good health. Sequencing input: blood. The CDR3 protein is CASSPEPSGEYNEQFF. CDR3 nucleotide sequence: TGCGCCAGCAGCCCAGAACCTAGCGGGGAGTATAATGAGCAGTTCTTC.